The 3 T cell receptor beta chains below were found in one sample sequenced in a study of blood T cells in healthy people across ages. Next came a second PCR, run for 7 to 11 cycles, which used a sample-barcoded 5' primer along with a J-beta primer mix. From the 5' RACE reads, TCRdb called clonotypes with MiXCR, one entry per CDR3 protein. The sample holds more than 600,000 distinct CDR3 sequences; more than 20% are singletons and the top ten take under 10%. These same records also appear under a second study, on T cells of mothers and their children.

Sequenced material: blood. These receptor sequences come from a boy younger than 18 in good health.

This chain joins TRBV10-2 and TRBJ2-5; D is tentatively TRBD1 or TRBD2 (5 bases each). The CDR3 has 14 amino acids. V lost 0 bases to trimming and J lost 5 bases, with 10 bases between them. CDR1 is WSHSY, CDR2 SAAADI, per germline. This CDR3 is CASSESRGTETQYF. CDR3 coding DNA: TGCGCCAGCAGTGAGTCGAGGGGAACGGAGACCCAGTACTTC.

Turning to this clonotype: A junction boundary mismatches the germline segment, possibly from a read error. The chain links TRBV29-1 to TRBJ2-1; 9 positions agree with TRBD1. CDR3 length: 15 residues. Germline lookup yields CDR1 SQVTM and CDR2 ANQGSEA. For the CDR3, the DNA is TGCAGCGTTGTCTTAGGGGACAGGGAGGCTTGGGTGCGAGTCTTC. This translates into CSVVLGDREAWVRVF.

The chain combines TRBV5-5 with TRBJ2-5, with 9 bases lining up with TRBD2. V shed 1 base, J shed 2 bases, and the junction held 9 bases outside the gene matches. Germline V gene data show CDR1 as SGHKS and CDR2 as YYEKEE (reference sequence). The CDR3 is made up of 17 amino acids. Here the CDR3 DNA reads TGTGCCAGCAGCTTGAGAGGACTAGCGATTAGACAAGAGACCCAGTACTTC. This translates into CASSLRGLAIRQETQYF.